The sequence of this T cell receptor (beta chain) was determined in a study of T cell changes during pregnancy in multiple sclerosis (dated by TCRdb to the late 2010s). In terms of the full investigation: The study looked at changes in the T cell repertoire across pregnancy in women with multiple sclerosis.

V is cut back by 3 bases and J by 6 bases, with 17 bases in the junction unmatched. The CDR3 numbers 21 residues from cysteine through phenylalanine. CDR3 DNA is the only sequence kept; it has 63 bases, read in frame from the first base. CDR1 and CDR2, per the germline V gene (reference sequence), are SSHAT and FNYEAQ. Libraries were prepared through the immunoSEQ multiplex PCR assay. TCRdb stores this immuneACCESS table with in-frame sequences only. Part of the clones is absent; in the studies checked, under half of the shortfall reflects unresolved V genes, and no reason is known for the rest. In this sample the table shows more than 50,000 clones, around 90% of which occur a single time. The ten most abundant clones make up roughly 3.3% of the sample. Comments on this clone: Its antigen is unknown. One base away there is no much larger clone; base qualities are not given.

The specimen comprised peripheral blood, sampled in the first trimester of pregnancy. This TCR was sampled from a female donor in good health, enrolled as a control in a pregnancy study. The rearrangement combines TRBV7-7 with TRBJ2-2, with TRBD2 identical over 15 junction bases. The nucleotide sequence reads TGTGCCAGCAGCTTTGACCCTAGACGGAGGACTAGCGGGAGGGTGGCCGGGGAGCTGTTTTTT. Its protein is CASSFDPRRRTSGRVAGELFF. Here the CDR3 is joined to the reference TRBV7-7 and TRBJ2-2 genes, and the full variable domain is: GAGVSQSPRYKVTKRGQDVTLRCDPISSHATLYWYQQALGQGPEFLTYFNYEAQPDKSGLPSDRFSAERPEGSISTLTIQRTEQRDSAMYRCASSFDPRRRTSGRVAGELFFGEGSRLTVL.